These 20 T cell receptor beta chains were all obtained from the same sample, sequenced in a study of blood T cell repertoires in COVID-19. Profiling relied on immunoSEQ multiplex PCR, and the TCRdb table lists in-frame clones only, not all of them. This sample yields about 130,000 clones, of which 70% to 90% are seen a single time; about 1% belongs to the top ten. The source material was peripheral blood. The source is a woman of 80 years or more with acute or convalescent COVID-19.

The CDR3 reads CASSTSRLNQPQHF. CDR3 DNA sequence: TGTGCCAGCAGTACCTCTAGACTAAATCAGCCCCAGCATTTT. The J gene is TRBJ1-5, the V gene TRBV2; D not certain. Germline V lookup: CDR1 SNHLY, CDR2 FYNNEI. The CDR3 runs to 14 residues. V was cut by 5 bases and J by 4 bases, with 12 bases left in between.

V is TRBV5-1 and J is TRBJ2-1, with TRBD2 identical over 14 bases. Trimming took 4 bases from V and 3 from J; bases not matched to a gene: 3. The CDR3 extends over 16 amino acids. Germline V gene lookup returns CDR1 SGHRS and CDR2 YFSETQ. The CDR3 region has the DNA TGCGCCAGCAGCCCAGGGACTAGCGGGGGCTACAATGAGCAGTTCTTC. It yields the protein CASSPGTSGGYNEQFF. Complete variable domain (other parts from reference TRBV5-1 and TRBJ2-1): KAGVTQTPRYLIKTRGQQVTLSCSPISGHRSVSWYQQTPGQGLQFLFEYFSETQRNKGNFPGRFSGRQFSNSRSEMNVSTLELGDSALYLCASSPGTSGGYNEQFFGPGTRLTVL.

This clone appeared once. CDR3 amino acids: CASSSGQHGEKLFF. The DNA of the CDR3 is TGTGCCAGCAGTTCGGGACAGCATGGAGAAAAACTGTTTTTT. This chain links TRBV2 with TRBJ1-4; 7 nucleotides match TRBD1. The CDR3 is 14 residues long. Germline V gene lookup returns CDR1 SNHLY and CDR2 FYNNEI. After removal of 5 bases from V and 8 bases from J, the junction contained 8 bases not matched to a gene.

The V call is TRBV19, the J call TRBJ2-2; D not certain. V was clipped by 6 bases and J by 1 base, with 9 bases between them. Germline loops: CDR1 LNHDA, CDR2 SQIVND (reference sequence). This CDR3 region has 14 residues. The CDR3 reads CASRKSVNTGELFF. The CDR3 nucleotides are TGTGCCAGTAGGAAGTCAGTGAACACCGGGGAGCTGTTTTTT.

The gene calls are TRBV7-3 and TRBJ2-1, with 8 bases lining up with TRBD2. CDR1 and CDR2 (germline): SGHTA, FQGTGA. The CDR3 is made up of 16 amino acids. After removal of 0 bases from V and 2 bases from J, the junction contained 3 bases not matched to a gene. The CDR3 sequence is CASSLTSGRAYNEQFF. The CDR3, as DNA: TGTGCCAGCAGCTTAACCTCCGGGAGGGCCTACAATGAGCAGTTCTTC.

The V and J genes are TRBV12-3 or TRBV12-4 and TRBJ2-3; D is unclear. This CDR3 spans 12 amino acids. With 2 bases removed from V and 7 bases from J, the gap between germline ends came to 7 bases. CDR3 in DNA: TGTGCCAGCAGTTTATCTGTCCATACGCAGTATTTT. This encodes CASSLSVHTQYF.

V and J are TRBV5-4 and TRBJ1-4; D perhaps matches TRBD1 (5 bases). Germline loops: CDR1 SGHNT, CDR2 YYREEE (reference sequence). This CDR3 spans 14 amino acids. With 4 bases removed from V and 5 bases from J, the gap between germline ends came to 12 bases. The CDR3, as DNA: TGTGCCAGCAGCCCGGGGGGTAAAAATGAAAAACTGTTTTTT. This translates into CASSPGGKNEKLFF.

For the CDR3, the DNA is TGCGCCAGCAGCCCAGGCTCGGGGACAGGGGGCGTTACAGGCTACACCTTC. Translated: CASSPGSGTGGVTGYTF. The chain uses TRBV4-3 and TRBJ1-2, with 12 positions matching TRBD1. Germline CDR1 LGHNA, CDR2 YSLEER. Germline trimming cut 4 bases from V and 8 bases from J; bases unmatched to any gene: 14. CDR3 size: 17 residues.

The V gene is TRBV7-9, the J gene TRBJ2-5, with D maybe TRBD2 (5 bases). The V and J ends lost 2 bases and 5 bases respectively, with 21 bases between them. The V gene's germline CDR1 is SEHNR and CDR2 FQNEAQ (reference sequence). The CDR3 runs 17 residues. The CDR3 DNA sequence: TGTGCCAGCAGCTTATGGACGGAGGCCCTCGGTGGGGAGACCCAGTACTTC. Translating it yields CASSLWTEALGGETQYF. The full variable domain, completed using reference TRBV7-9 and TRBJ2-5, is DTGVSQNPRHKITKRGQNVTFRCDPISEHNRLYWYRQTLGQGPEFLTYFQNEAQLEKSRLLSDRFSAERPKGSFSTLEIQRTEQGDSAMYLCASSLWTEALGGETQYFGPGTRLLVL.

V gene TRBV10-3 combines with J gene TRBJ2-3; 10 bases align to TRBD2. V was pared by 11 bases and J by 0 bases, with 5 bases of the junction left unmatched. CDR3 size: 14 residues. The V gene's germline CDR1 is ENHRY and CDR2 SYGVKD. This CDR3 is CAGGTSDSTDTQYF. In DNA form, the CDR3 reads TGTGCCGGAGGGACTAGCGATAGCACAGATACGCAGTATTTT.

This clone has only one observation. The chain recombines TRBV3-1 (or the pseudogene TRBV3-2) with TRBJ2-3; a weak D match, TRBD2 (6 bases). There are 13 residues in the CDR3. V was shortened by 3 bases and J by 5 bases, with 9 bases between the two germline ends. The germline V gene encodes CDR1 LGHDT and CDR2 YNNKEL (reference sequence). The CDR3 DNA sequence: TGTGCCAGCAGCCACCTGACTAGAGATACGCAGTATTTT. Protein sequence: CASSHLTRDTQYF.

The rearrangement joins TRBV27 to TRBJ2-7; D not certain. The CDR3 is 14 amino acids. From germline, CDR1 is MNHEY and CDR2 SMNVEV (reference sequence). Trimming pared 0 bases from V and 4 bases from J, leaving 10 bases between. The CDR3 DNA follows: TGTGCCAGCAGTTTATCGGGCTACTTGTACGAGCAGTACTTC. It is translated as CASSLSGYLYEQYF.

V is TRBV27 and J is TRBJ1-5, with 10 bases fitting TRBD1. Per germline, CDR1 MNHEY and CDR2 SMNVEV (reference sequence). V dropped 6 bases and J dropped 5; count of bases not matched to a gene: 7. The CDR3 runs to 15 residues. CDR3 protein: CASSPRGQGDQPQHF. CDR3 nucleotide sequence: TGTGCCAGCAGCCCCCGTGGACAGGGGGATCAGCCCCAGCATTTT.

CDR3 sequence reads: CASTPSGGASASYEQYF. In DNA form, the CDR3 reads TGTGCCAGTACTCCGAGCGGGGGGGCTTCAGCGTCCTACGAGCAGTACTTC. The chain carries TRBV19 and TRBJ2-7; 10 bases match TRBD2. CDR1 is LNHDA and CDR2 is SQIVND in the germline V gene (reference sequence). CDR3 length equals 17 residues. With 7 bases clipped from V and 1 base from J, the junction kept 13 bases outside the gene matches.

V gene TRBV19 combines with J gene TRBJ2-7; 13 bases match TRBD2. V shed 9 bases, J shed 6 bases, and the junction held 11 bases outside the gene matches. CDR1 and CDR2 (germline): LNHDA, SQIVND (reference sequence). The CDR3 contains 15 residues. The CDR3 DNA reads as TGTGCCAGCCACCCAGGACTAGCGGGGGAATCCGAGCAGTACTTC. It encodes CASHPGLAGESEQYF.

J is TRBJ2-7 and V is TRBV28; 13 bases fit TRBD2. The trim removed 5 bases at V and 4 bases at J, leaving 8 bases unmatched. This CDR3 is built from 16 residues. From germline, CDR1 is MDHEN and CDR2 SYDVKM. The CDR3 region has the DNA TGTGCCAGCAGTCCCGGACTAGCGGGAGTTAAGTACGAGCAGTACTTC. Its translation is CASSPGLAGVKYEQYF.

The CDR3 spells CASSPSPLRQMNTEAFF. The DNA of the CDR3 is TGTGCCAGTTCCCCCTCCCCCCTCAGGCAAATGAACACTGAAGCTTTCTTT. The gene calls are TRBV19 and TRBJ1-1, with D hard to call. This CDR3 is 17 amino acids long. The V end lost 8 bases, the J end lost 0 bases, and 22 bases lay between the germline ends. CDR1 and CDR2 (germline): LNHDA, SQIVND (reference sequence).

The rearrangement uses TRBV19 and TRBJ1-2, with TRBD1 as a possible D gene (6 bases). The CDR3 has 13 residues. The V and J ends lost 4 bases and 6 bases respectively, with 12 bases between them. Germline values: CDR1 LNHDA, CDR2 SQIVND (reference sequence). CDR3 coding DNA: TGTGCCAGTAGTAGGGGGCAATGGGATGGCTACACCTTC. The encoded protein is CASSRGQWDGYTF.

The genes are TRBV3-1 (or the pseudogene TRBV3-2) and TRBJ2-7; D may be TRBD2 (5 bases). CDR1 and CDR2 from the germline V gene are LGHDT and YNNKEL (reference sequence). The CDR3 has 14 amino acids. V was clipped by 3 bases and J by 4 bases, with 13 bases between them. CDR3 sequence reads: CASSHLPGIYEQYF. The CDR3 coding sequence is TGTGCCAGCAGCCACCTCCCCGGGATTTACGAGCAGTACTTC.

This chain's CDR3 is CASSLGQGIGYGYTF. CDR3 nucleotides: TGTGCCAGCAGCCTAGGACAGGGGATAGGGTATGGCTACACCTTC. The rearrangement joins TRBV11-2 to TRBJ1-2; 9 bases fit TRBD1. CDR3 length: 15 amino acids. Germline trimming cut 5 bases from V and 5 bases from J; bases unmatched to any gene: 9. Germline V gene data show CDR1 as SGHAT and CDR2 as FQNNGV.